These T cell receptor beta chains were read from a single sample in a study of blood T cell repertoires in COVID-19. The repertoire was sequenced with immunoSEQ multiplex PCR; TCRdb's copy has only in-frame clones and lacks some. The sample has around 310,000 clones, 80% to 90% seen once. The sample consisted of PBMCs or T cells enriched from blood (not recorded which). The receptor source for this set is a man between 25 and 39 years old who had recovered from COVID-19. CDR3s include the opening cysteine and the closing phenylalanine or tryptophan. Fields, in order: clone size, V gene, D gene, J gene, CDR3 protein, CDR3 DNA. The D gene is left open where the match is weak. The listing skips clone size in some rows; elsewhere it reads once, few, many or a size class.

>NA|TRBV19|TRBD2|TRBJ2-1
CASSIFSAGGMYNEQFF
TGTGCCAGTAGTATTTTCTCAGCGGGGGGGATGTACAATGAGCAGTTCTTC
>NA|TRBV7-2|TRBD1|TRBJ1-1
CASSAGTGYTEAFF
TGTGCCAGCAGCGCCGGGACAGGGTACACTGAAGCTTTCTTT
>NA|TRBV11-2|NA|TRBJ2-7
CASSPLGTTYEQYF
TGTGCCAGCAGCCCCCTTGGGACAACCTACGAGCAGTACTTC
>NA|TRBV5-1|NA|TRBJ2-2
CASSLANTGELFF
TGCGCCAGCAGCTTGGCTAACACCGGGGAGCTGTTTTTT
>once|TRBV5-1|NA|TRBJ2-2
CASSSTAAGGTGELFF
TGCGCCAGCAGCTCGACAGCTGCCGGGGGCACCGGGGAGCTGTTTTTT
>NA|TRBV10-2|NA|TRBJ1-4
CASSEVRNEKLFF
TGCGCCAGCAGTGAGGTTCGTAATGAAAAACTGTTTTTT
>NA|TRBV10-3|TRBD1|TRBJ1-2
CAISNGRGPGDYGYTF
TGTGCCATCAGTAACGGGAGGGGGCCGGGGGACTATGGCTACACCTTC
>NA|TRBV18|TRBD1|TRBJ1-4
CASSLGTEPNEKLFF
TGTGCCAGCTCTCTAGGGACAGAACCTAATGAAAAACTGTTTTTT
>NA|TRBV28|NA|TRBJ1-6
CASSPPGASLHF
TGTGCCAGCAGTCCCCCAGGCGCATCGCTCCACTTT
>few|TRBV7-9|TRBD1|TRBJ2-7
CASSMTGVPYF
TGTGCCAGCAGCATGACAGGGGTTCCGTACTTC
>NA|TRBV11-3|TRBD1|TRBJ2-4
CASSLSRTGGNIQYF
TGTGCCAGCAGCTTAAGCCGGACAGGGGGAAACATTCAGTACTTC
>NA|TRBV13|TRBD2|TRBJ2-3
CASSLKLAGFSDTQYF
TGTGCCAGCAGCTTAAAACTAGCGGGGTTTTCAGATACGCAGTATTTT
>NA|TRBV11-2|TRBD1|TRBJ2-7
CASSTNDRVYEQYF
TGTGCCAGCAGCACCAACGACAGGGTCTACGAGCAGTACTTC
>once|TRBV19|NA|TRBJ2-7
CASSTGGGSYEQYF
TGTGCCAGTAGTACCGGGGGTGGGTCCTACGAGCAGTACTTC
>NA|TRBV2|TRBD2|TRBJ2-3
CASKWASGGAVTDTQYF
TGTGCCAGCAAGTGGGCTAGCGGGGGGGCGGTCACAGATACGCAGTATTTT
>NA|TRBV6-5|TRBD1|TRBJ1-2
CASRPPTGNGYTF
TGTGCCAGCAGACCCCCGACAGGGAACGGCTACACCTTC
>NA|TRBV7-6|TRBD2|TRBJ2-5
CASSNQAGERETQYF
TGTGCCAGCAGCAATCAAGCGGGGGAGAGAGAGACCCAGTACTTC
>NA|TRBV4-1|TRBD1|TRBJ1-1
CASSHKDRMNTEAFF
TGCGCCAGCAGCCATAAGGACAGGATGAACACTGAAGCTTTCTTT
>NA|TRBV5-5|NA|TRBJ1-5
CASSPIGQGFQPQHF
TGTGCCAGCAGCCCAATTGGGCAGGGGTTTCAGCCCCAGCATTTT
>NA|TRBV6-1|NA|TRBJ2-5
CASREDSGGKETQYF
TGTGCCAGCAGGGAAGATAGCGGAGGAAAAGAGACCCAGTACTTC
>few|TRBV7-6|NA|TRBJ1-4
CASRKTPAGGHEKLFF
TGTGCCAGCAGAAAAACACCGGCGGGGGGCCATGAAAAACTGTTTTTT
>once|TRBV6-5|TRBD1|TRBJ2-2
CASQGANTGELFF
TGTGCCAGCCAGGGGGCGAACACCGGGGAGCTGTTTTTT
>once|TRBV3-1/TRBV3-2|NA|TRBJ2-7
CASSQDSWPTYEQYF
TGTGCCAGCAGCCAAGATTCGTGGCCAACCTACGAGCAGTACTTC
>NA|TRBV5-4|NA|TRBJ2-2
CATLDYSNTGELFF
TGTGCCACCTTGGACTATTCGAACACCGGGGAGCTGTTTTTT
>once|TRBV25-1|TRBD1|TRBJ2-2
CASSEAGQGATGELFF
TGTGCCAGCAGTGAAGCCGGACAGGGGGCAACCGGGGAGCTGTTTTTT
>NA|TRBV7-9|TRBD1|TRBJ1-2
CASSPGQPSQGYTF
TGTGCCAGCAGCCCGGGACAGCCTTCTCAAGGCTACACCTTC
>NA|TRBV4-2|NA|TRBJ1-2
CASSHSPADYGYTF
TGTGCCAGCAGCCACTCGCCCGCAGACTATGGCTACACCTTC
>NA|TRBV27|TRBD2|TRBJ2-7
CASSPLAGSSYEQYF
TGTGCCAGCAGTCCGCTAGCGGGGAGCTCCTACGAGCAGTACTTC
>few|TRBV7-9|NA|TRBJ2-7
CASSLNSNYEQYF
TGTGCCAGCAGCTTAAACTCAAACTACGAGCAGTACTTC
>NA|TRBV5-4|TRBD1|TRBJ1-1
CASSSDRAATEAFF
TGTGCCAGCAGTTCGGACAGGGCTGCCACTGAAGCTTTCTTT
>once|TRBV7-9|TRBD1|TRBJ2-7
CASSRPGTGNYEQYF
TGTGCCAGCAGCCGACCCGGGACAGGTAACTACGAGCAGTACTTC
>NA|TRBV5-6|TRBD1|TRBJ2-2
CASSPGQGFTGELFF
TGTGCCAGCAGCCCCGGACAGGGTTTCACCGGGGAGCTGTTTTTT
>NA|TRBV18|NA|TRBJ1-1
CASSQTLGTEAFF
TGTGCCAGCTCCCAGACTTTGGGCACTGAAGCTTTCTTT
>NA|TRBV7-8|NA|TRBJ1-5
CASSSPPAYSNQPQHF
TGTGCCAGCAGCTCACCCCCCGCGTATAGCAATCAGCCCCAGCATTTT
>NA|TRBV3-1/TRBV3-2|NA|TRBJ1-4
CASSQVQGRGEEKLFF
TGTGCCAGCAGCCAAGTGCAGGGGAGGGGGGAAGAAAAACTGTTTTTT
>NA|TRBV27|TRBD2|TRBJ2-7
CASSSLAGLSYEQYF
TGTGCCAGCAGTTCACTAGCGGGGTTATCCTACGAGCAGTACTTC
>NA|TRBV7-9|TRBD1|TRBJ1-1
CASSSPLGQAINTEAFF
TGTGCCAGCAGCTCTCCTCTCGGACAGGCGATAAACACTGAAGCTTTCTTT
>NA|TRBV6-4|TRBD2|TRBJ2-3
CASSDSWSPSGGHSTDTQYF
TGTGCCAGCAGTGACTCTTGGTCTCCTAGCGGGGGGCATAGCACAGATACGCAGTATTTT
>NA|TRBV6-5|NA|TRBJ2-7
CASSPGTNPYEQYF
TGTGCCAGCAGCCCCGGGACAAATCCCTACGAGCAGTACTTC
>NA|TRBV7-8|NA|TRBJ1-2
CASSQTGNYGYTF
TGTGCCAGCAGCCAGACAGGAAACTATGGCTACACCTTC